The next 15 T cell receptor beta chains were all read from a single sample in a study of T cells in Graves' hyperthyroidism and ophthalmopathy. RNA transcripts were the template for amplifying TCR beta CDR3 regions. During a first-round RT-PCR of the TCR CDR3, the HTBI primer set was used. TCRdb re-derived calls from the multiplex PCR reads in MiXCR, one entry per CDR3 protein. The sample contains a few hundred thousand distinct CDR3 sequences, roughly 14% of which appear only once. The sequenced sample consisted of blood. The receptor set was obtained from a woman between 18 and 29 years old with Graves' hyperthyroidism that later progressed to Graves' ophthalmopathy.

This clonotype was detected many times. This chain uses TRBV28 with TRBJ1-2; no clear D gene. V lost 4 bases, J lost 4 bases, and 10 bases lay in between. This CDR3 is built from 13 residues. The V gene's germline CDR1 is MDHEN and CDR2 SYDVKM. CDR3 sequence: CASSYASIYGYTF. DNA for the CDR3: TGTGCCAGCAGTTACGCTAGCATCTATGGCTACACCTTC.

The chain links TRBV6-1 to TRBJ2-7, with 10 bases that match TRBD1. The CDR3 is 17 residues long. J lost 2 bases, V lost 5 bases, and 12 bases had no gene match. CDR1 is MNHNS and CDR2 is SASEGT in the germline V gene. The chain's CDR3 is CASSRIPGQGDTYEQYF. The CDR3 bases are TGTGCCAGCAGTCGTATCCCTGGACAGGGGGACACCTACGAGCAGTACTTC.

This clonotype was recorded a few times. The genes are TRBV12-3 or TRBV12-4 and TRBJ1-4; 8 bases agree with TRBD1. The CDR3 spans 15 residues. Losses at the gene ends were 2 bases for V and 2 bases for J; bases not matched to a gene: 1. The CDR3 nucleotides are TGTGCCAGCAGTTTAAGACAGGGGACTAATGAAAAACTGTTTTTT. This sequence encodes CASSLRQGTNEKLFF.

This clonotype was seen ten or more times. The V and J genes are TRBV29-1 and TRBJ2-3, with 10 bases identical to TRBD2. The CDR3 runs 15 residues. Germline CDR1 SQVTM, CDR2 ANQGSEA. After removal of 1 base from V and 4 bases from J, the junction contained 5 bases not matched to a gene. DNA of the CDR3: TGCAGCGTTGAAGGTTCTAGCGGGAGCTCAGATACGCAGTATTTT. Protein sequence: CSVEGSSGSSDTQYF.

The sample holds a few counts of this clonotype. The CDR3 nucleotides are TGTGCCACCAGCAGCCAAAGGACAGGGGAGTACGAGCAGTACTTC. Translated: CATSSQRTGEYEQYF. V usage is TRBV15 and J usage is TRBJ2-7; 9 nucleotides agree with TRBD1. The CDR3 length is 15 residues. Unmatched junction bases numbered 7, after V lost 3 bases and J lost 4 bases. Germline V CDR1 and CDR2: LNHNV, YYDKDF (reference sequence).

Details on this clonotype: A single base separates this from a much larger clone, so it may be a read error. The chain is built from TRBV6-1 and TRBJ2-7; D is unresolved. This CDR3 has 12 residues. Germline-derived CDR1 and CDR2 are MNHNS and SASEGT. Trimming pared 6 bases from V and 7 bases from J, leaving 13 bases between. The CDR3 region is CASRGEYGEQYF. The DNA of the CDR3 is TGTGCCAGCAGAGGAGAGTATGGTGAGCAGTACTTC.

This clonotype has at least ten counts. This chain joins TRBV7-2 and TRBJ2-7; no clear D. Per the germline V gene, CDR1 is SGHTA and CDR2 is FQGNSA. The CDR3 covers 14 residues. V lost 5 bases and J lost 0, with 11 bases in between. The CDR3 DNA sequence: TGTGCCAGCAGCCCGTCTCTTAACTCCTACGAGCAGTACTTC. Encoded protein: CASSPSLNSYEQYF. The full variable domain, with the rest looked up from reference TRBV7-2 and TRBJ2-7, is GAGVSQSPSNKVTEKGKDVELRCDPISGHTALYWYRQSLGQGLEFLIYFQGNSAPDKSGLPSDRFSAERTGGSVSTLTIQRTQQEDSAVYLCASSPSLNSYEQYFGPGTRLTVT.

Many counts were recorded for this clonotype. The chain uses TRBV5-5 and TRBJ2-7, with 7 bases fitting TRBD2. The V and J ends lost 3 bases and 4 bases, in that order; junction bases with no gene match: 13. Germline lookup yields CDR1 SGHKS and CDR2 YYEKEE (reference sequence). The CDR3 totals 16 residues. The CDR3 DNA is TGTGCCAGCAGCTGGGGGGGACGGGGAAGCCTATACGAGCAGTACTTC. Amino acid sequence: CASSWGGRGSLYEQYF.

This clonotype was counted at least ten times. The CDR3 spells CSARAPGQTNTEAFF. For the CDR3, the DNA is TGCAGTGCTAGAGCCCCGGGGCAGACTAACACTGAAGCTTTCTTT. The rearrangement uses TRBV20-1 and TRBJ1-1; D is possibly TRBD1 (5 bases). Trimming removed 1 base from V and 2 bases from J, with 14 bases in between. Germline CDR1 DFQATT, CDR2 SNEGSKA (reference sequence). The CDR3 is made up of 15 amino acids.

This clonotype was seen many times. This chain joins TRBV11-2 and TRBJ2-7; no definite D call. The germline V gene has CDR1 SGHAT and CDR2 FQNNGV. Trimming shortened V by 1 base and J by 9 bases, and 19 bases separated the two germline ends. The CDR3 is 15 residues long. Written as DNA, the CDR3 is TGTGCCAGCAGCTTAGCGACACGTCCCCAGTTGTGGCAGTACTTC. Translating it yields CASSLATRPQLWQYF.

This clonotype was counted ten times or more. This sequence joins TRBV5-8 and TRBJ1-1; TRBD1 aligns across 8 bases. The CDR3 has 14 residues. The V gene end was trimmed by 2 bases and the J gene end by 1 base; junction bases not matched to a gene: 1. Germline values: CDR1 SGHTS, CDR2 YDEGEE. The chain's CDR3 is CASSFGQGNTEAFF. For the CDR3, the DNA is TGTGCCAGCAGCTTCGGACAGGGGAACACTGAAGCTTTCTTT.

The sample holds a few counts of this clonotype. The genes are TRBV2 and TRBJ1-2, with unresolved D. Germline V CDR1 and CDR2: SNHLY, FYNNEI. Trimming took 7 bases from V and 4 from J, leaving 4 bases between them. The CDR3 runs 10 residues. The CDR3 region is CASISYGYTF. CDR3 bases: TGTGCCAGCATCAGCTATGGCTACACCTTC.

The gene calls are TRBV6-1 and TRBJ2-5; 12 positions match TRBD1. CDR1 and CDR2 from the germline V gene are MNHNS and SASEGT. Trimming at V came to 4 bases and at J to 5 bases, leaving 5 bases not matched to a gene. This CDR3 contains 15 residues. The CDR3, as DNA: TGTGCCAGCAGTGTGGGACAGGGGGCGGTTGAGACCCAGTACTTC. Translated: CASSVGQGAVETQYF.

This clonotype has ten or more counts. The J gene is TRBJ2-5, the V gene TRBV6-1; 7 positions agree with TRBD1. V dropped 4 bases and J dropped 3; count of bases not matched to a gene: 8. Germline V gene sequence: CDR1 MNHNS, CDR2 SASEGT. The CDR3 totals 15 residues. Written as DNA, the CDR3 is TGTGCCAGCAGTGGGCCGTTTACAGGGGAAGAGACCCAGTACTTC. As protein: CASSGPFTGEETQYF.

This clonotype was picked up a small number of times. CDR3 sequence: CASSSSGNSPLHF. The CDR3, as DNA: TGTGCCAGCAGCTCTTCGGGGAATTCACCCCTCCACTTT. V is TRBV7-9 and J is TRBJ1-6, with D unclear. The CDR3 spans 13 residues. The germline V and J ends were trimmed by 4 bases and 7 bases, with 8 bases remaining between them. The V gene's germline CDR1 is SEHNR and CDR2 FQNEAQ (reference sequence).